This T cell receptor (beta chain) was captured by sequencing in a study of blood T cell repertoires in COVID-19. Study background: The samples span acute and convalescent COVID-19 from the United States, Italy and Spain. From T cells, B-cell-depleted T cells, or PBMCs came the material, which was cDNA or gDNA.

Authors' processing steps: Amplifying reference gene primers gave estimates of nucleated cell counts. The method was immunoSEQ multiplex PCR; TCRdb's version includes in-frame clones alone and lacks a portion of them. Clone size and V and J calls were adopted from that table, with D and trimming inferred from the DNA. The sample contains around 300,000 clones, about 85% of which appear only once. After removal of 7 bases from V and 0 bases from J, the junction contained 5 bases not matched to a gene. Germline-derived CDR1 and CDR2 are MNHEY and SMNVEV (reference sequence). The CDR3 is 15 residues long.

The chain joins TRBV27 to TRBJ2-1, with 8 nucleotides matching TRBD2. The source material was peripheral blood. This sequence was found in a man between 18 and 35 years old with active or convalescent COVID-19. The CDR3 here is CASNTGTSSYNEQFF. The CDR3 nucleotides are TGTGCCAGCAACACCGGGACTAGCTCCTACAATGAGCAGTTCTTC.